What follows are 15 T cell receptor beta chains derived from one specimen sequenced in a study of CD8 T cells in Susac syndrome. When the RNA was reverse transcribed, random hexamers were used with an input of about 0.5 to 1 ug. TCRdb reanalysed the immunoSEQ multiplex PCR reads using MiXCR and keeps one entry per CDR3 protein. The sample has approximately 220,000 distinct CDR3 sequences, 95% seen once. Input material: CD4+ T cells from PBMCs. The receptors here all came from a human donor with multiple sclerosis.

This clonotype was observed once. Relative to the germline gene, one junction end is altered; a read error may explain this. This chain links TRBV4-2 with TRBJ1-1; D not certain. Germline V lookup: CDR1 LGHNA, CDR2 YNFKEQ. The CDR3 spans 14 residues. The CDR3 DNA reads TGTGCCAGCAGCCAAGAAGGAAGGAACAGTGAAGCTTTCTTT. Translating it yields CASSQEGRNSEAFF.

The genes are TRBV29-1 and TRBJ1-5, with D perhaps matching TRBD1 (5 bases). This CDR3 spans 14 amino acids. CDR1 and CDR2 from the germline V gene are SQVTM and ANQGSEA. V gave up 4 bases and J gave up 1 base, with 11 bases separating them. The CDR3 sequence is CSVGGGGSNQPQHF. The DNA of the CDR3 is TGCAGCGTTGGGGGGGGAGGGAGCAATCAGCCCCAGCATTTT.

This clonotype was recorded only once. This sequence joins TRBV29-1 and TRBJ2-1; 10 positions agree with TRBD1. The CDR3 spans 13 residues. CDR1 is SQVTM and CDR2 is ANQGSEA in the germline V gene. Trimming at V came to 7 bases and at J to 6 bases, leaving 6 bases not matched to a gene. The CDR3 loop reads CSAGDRGPNEQFF. The DNA for the CDR3 is TGCAGCGCTGGGGACAGGGGCCCCAATGAGCAGTTCTTC.

The chain uses TRBV29-1 and TRBJ1-1, with D maybe TRBD1 (5 bases). Germline CDR1 is SQVTM and CDR2 is ANQGSEA. V was trimmed by 1 base and J by 4 bases, leaving 13 bases between them. The CDR3 contains 14 residues. CDR3 loop: CSVEGRDLGTEAFF. CDR3 nucleotides: TGCAGCGTTGAAGGCAGGGACTTGGGCACTGAAGCTTTCTTT. Full variable domain (missing parts from reference TRBV29-1 and TRBJ1-1): SAVISQKPSRDICQRGTSLTIQCQVDSQVTMMFWYRQQPGQSLTLIATANQGSEATYESGFVIDKFPISRPNLTFSTLTVSNMSPEDSSIYLCSVEGRDLGTEAFFGQGTRLTVV.

The V gene is TRBV20-1, the J gene TRBJ2-3, with TRBD2 matching over 12 bases. The CDR3 consists of 15 residues. The trim removed 1 base at V and 5 bases at J, leaving 4 bases unmatched. Germline V gene data show CDR1 as DFQATT and CDR2 as SNEGSKA (reference sequence). In DNA, the CDR3 is TGCAGTGCTAGAGCCCCTAGCGGGGGGGAAGATACGCAGTATTTT. Translating it yields CSARAPSGGEDTQYF.

The chain links TRBV6-6 to TRBJ2-1, with 8 nucleotides matching TRBD1. Unmatched junction bases numbered 6, after V lost 2 bases and J lost 6 bases. There are 15 residues in the CDR3. Germline V gives CDR1 MNHNY, CDR2 SVGAGI (reference sequence). The CDR3 sequence is CASSYPDRGGNEQFF. The CDR3 DNA follows: TGTGCCAGCAGTTACCCAGACAGGGGCGGCAATGAGCAGTTCTTC.

The chain is built from TRBV5-4 and TRBJ2-7, with D perhaps matching TRBD1 or TRBD2 (7 bases each). The V end lost 4 bases, the J end lost 3 bases, and 14 bases lay between the germline ends. The CDR3 contains 14 residues. Per the germline V gene, CDR1 is SGHNT and CDR2 is YYREEE (reference sequence). CDR3 sequence: CASSQGGEFYEQYF. The CDR3 coding sequence is TGTGCCAGCAGCCAGGGGGGGGAGTTCTACGAGCAGTACTTC. Supplemented by reference TRBV5-4 and TRBJ2-7, the full variable domain reads ETGVTQSPTHLIKTRGQQVTLRCSSQSGHNTVSWYQQALGQGPQFIFQYYREEENGRGNFPPRFSGLQFPNYSSELNVNALELDDSALYLCASSQGGEFYEQYFGPGTRLTVT.

The rearrangement links TRBV29-1 to TRBJ2-2; no clear D gene. Trimming shortened V by 4 bases and J by 0 bases, and 9 bases separated the two germline ends. Germline CDR1 SQVTM, CDR2 ANQGSEA. This CDR3 is 14 amino acids long. The CDR3 here is CSVGRRANTGELFF. In nucleotides, the CDR3 is TGCAGCGTTGGGCGGCGCGCGAACACCGGGGAGCTGTTTTTT.

The chain joins TRBV25-1 to TRBJ2-5; 8 bases are a match to TRBD1. The CDR3 length is 16 residues. V shed 2 bases and J 5 bases; nucleotides not matched to a gene: 10. Per germline, CDR1 MGHDK and CDR2 SYGVNS. DNA for the CDR3: TGTGCCAGCAGTGAACTAGGACAGGGATTGACGGAGACCCAGTACTTC. Its translation: CASSELGQGLTETQYF.

This CDR3 is CATGTANTEAFF. DNA of the CDR3: TGTGCCACGGGAACGGCTAACACTGAAGCTTTCTTT. The chain uses TRBV15 and TRBJ1-1; D ambiguous. Germline V CDR1 and CDR2: LNHNV, YYDKDF (reference sequence). CDR3 length: 12 amino acids. Deletions cut 9 bases from V and 2 bases from J, with 10 bases between.

The V call is TRBV4-2, the J call TRBJ2-1; possibly TRBD2 for D (7 bases). V gave up 1 base and J gave up 1 base, with 20 bases separating them. Germline V CDR1 and CDR2: LGHNA, YNFKEQ. The CDR3 length is 19 residues. CDR3 region: CASSQGKDSGGLSYNEQFF. CDR3 coding DNA: TGTGCCAGCAGCCAAGGCAAAGACTCGGGGGGCCTGTCCTACAATGAGCAGTTCTTC.

V usage is TRBV3-1 and J usage is TRBJ2-5; TRBD1 might be the D (5 bases). The CDR3 consists of 14 residues. The germline V gene encodes CDR1 LGHDT and CDR2 YNNKEL (reference sequence). Trimming removed 0 bases at V and 5 bases at J, with 10 bases between. In DNA form, the CDR3 reads TGTGCCAGCAGCCAAGAAGGCAGGGTTGAGACCCAGTACTTC. Translated, it gives CASSQEGRVETQYF.

The V call is TRBV29-1, the J call TRBJ2-1; 7 bases match TRBD2. The CDR3 extends over 15 amino acids. V lost 5 bases and J lost 7; bases outside the gene matches: 14. In germline, CDR1 is SQVTM, CDR2 ANQGSEA. This CDR3 is CSVRTYRGGGNEQFF. The DNA of the CDR3 is TGCAGCGTTCGAACCTATCGCGGGGGTGGGAATGAGCAGTTCTTC.

The chain recombines TRBV29-1 with TRBJ2-5; 7 nucleotides match TRBD2. The CDR3 contains 12 residues. The J segment lost 4 bases and the V segment lost 1 base, leaving 0 bases of the junction unmatched. CDR1 is SQVTM, CDR2 ANQGSEA, per germline. CDR3 nucleotide sequence: TGCAGCGTTGAAGGCGGGGGAGAGACCCAGTACTTC. Translation: CSVEGGGETQYF.

This chain uses TRBV7-2 with TRBJ2-5; 9 bases are shared with TRBD1. The V gene end was trimmed by 4 bases and the J gene end by 5 bases; junction bases not matched to a gene: 8. This CDR3 has 15 residues. Germline loops: CDR1 SGHTA, CDR2 FQGNSA. CDR3 DNA sequence: TGTGCCAGCAGCTCCGGGACAGGGCCTGGGGAGACCCAGTACTTC. This translates into CASSSGTGPGETQYF.